This TCR beta chain is drawn from a study of cytomegalovirus exposure and HLA in healthy donors. On the study more broadly: The Caucasian-associated ancestry cluster held roughly 81% of a few hundred genotyped donors.

Remarks on this clone: Its target is unknown.

13 Jbeta primers and 60 Vbeta primers were used for the PCR. Here immunoSEQ multiplex PCR was the method, and the copy in TCRdb shows in-frame clones only, minus some. The sample yields under 200,000 clones, around 80% seen once. V was pared by 1 base and J by 9 bases, with 8 bases of the junction left unmatched. CDR1 is SGHTA, CDR2 FQGNSA, per germline. The CDR3 is 16 amino acids. Findings of the study overall: The study designated 150 to 200 TCR beta chains cytomegalovirus-associated. Usually a TCR sequence was rare, but some public TCRs were found in many donors.

The chain carries TRBV7-2 and TRBJ2-1; 11 bases map to TRBD2. The TCR originated in a man in his forties or fifties in good health and CMV-seropositive. What was sequenced was PBMCs. The CDR3 DNA reads as TGTGCCAGCAGCTTAGTGGGTAGCGGGGGGGCCAGTGAGCAGTTCTTC. Translated: CASSLVGSGGASEQFF.